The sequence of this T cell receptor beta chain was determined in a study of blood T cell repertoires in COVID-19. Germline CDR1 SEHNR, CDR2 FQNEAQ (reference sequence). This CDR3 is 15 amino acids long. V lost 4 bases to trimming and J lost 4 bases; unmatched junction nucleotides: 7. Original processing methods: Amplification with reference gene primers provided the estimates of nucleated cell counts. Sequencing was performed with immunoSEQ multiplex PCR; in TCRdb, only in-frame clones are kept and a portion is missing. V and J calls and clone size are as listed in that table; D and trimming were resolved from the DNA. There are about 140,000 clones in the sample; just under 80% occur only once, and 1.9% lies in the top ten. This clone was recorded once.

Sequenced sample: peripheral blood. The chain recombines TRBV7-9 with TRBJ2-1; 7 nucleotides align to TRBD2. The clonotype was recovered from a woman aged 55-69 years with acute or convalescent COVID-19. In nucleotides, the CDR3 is TGTGCCAGCAGCTATTCCGGGACTACATACAATGAGCAGTTCTTC. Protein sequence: CASSYSGTTYNEQFF. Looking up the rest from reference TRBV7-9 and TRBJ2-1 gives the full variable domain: DTGVSQNPRHKITKRGQNVTFRCDPISEHNRLYWYRQTLGQGPEFLTYFQNEAQLEKSRLLSDRFSAERPKGSFSTLEIQRTEQGDSAMYLCASSYSGTTYNEQFFGPGTRLTVL.